Each of the 29 T cell receptor beta chains below was sequenced from the same sample in a study (dated by TCRdb to 2016 to 2017). Libraries were built with RT-PCR. Sequencing relied on an Illumina MiSeq. TCRdb applied fastp at Q25 and MiXCR to the public reads, then kept only in-frame beta chains. Entries are consolidated by CDR3 protein sequence, retaining the most common genes and DNA. In all, the sample holds 650,000 to 800,000 distinct CDR3 sequences, and 11% to 15% of those were seen once. The ten biggest clones cover about 3.6% of the sample. The specimen was memory CD4+ T cells from blood. Every receptor here comes from a female donor in good health, serving as a healthy control.

This clonotype came up many times. The CDR3, as DNA: TGTGCCAGCAGTAGCACCGGGACAGGGAGACGAAATGAGCAGTTCTTC. Translated, it gives CASSSTGTGRRNEQFF. The V and J genes are TRBV28 and TRBJ2-1; 9 positions match TRBD1. Unmatched junction bases numbered 12, after V lost 5 bases and J lost 7 bases. The CDR3 extends over 16 amino acids. Per the germline V gene, CDR1 is MDHEN and CDR2 is SYDVKM.

V is TRBV6-4 and J is TRBJ1-3; D uncertain. The CDR3 runs 15 residues. Per germline, CDR1 MRHNA and CDR2 SNTAGT. The germline V and J ends were trimmed by 6 bases and 0 bases, with 12 bases remaining between them. CDR3 loop: CASRPDANSGNTIYF. As DNA, the CDR3 is TGTGCCAGCAGGCCGGACGCAAACTCTGGAAACACCATATATTTT.

This chain links TRBV5-1 with TRBJ2-3; D is undetermined. This CDR3 spans 14 amino acids. V lost 2 bases and J 6 bases, leaving 13 bases between the germline ends. The germline gives CDR1 SGHRS, CDR2 YFSETQ. The CDR3 loop reads CASSFQDPRDTQYF. The CDR3 bases are TGCGCCAGCAGCTTCCAAGATCCCCGGGATACGCAGTATTTT.

In its sample, this clonotype was seen a few times. This chain connects TRBV18 to TRBJ2-1; TRBD2 matches 12 bases. This CDR3 has 16 residues. Germline CDR1 reads KGHSH; CDR2 reads LQKENI. J gave up 7 bases and V 3 bases, and 7 bases lay outside the gene matches. CDR3 loop: CASSPPSGGAGNEQFF. The CDR3 DNA sequence: TGTGCCAGCTCACCTCCTAGCGGGGGGGCTGGGAATGAGCAGTTCTTC.

The rearrangement links TRBV3-1 to TRBJ2-1; D call uncertain. Germline lookup yields CDR1 LGHDT and CDR2 YNNKEL (reference sequence). This CDR3 spans 15 amino acids. V was shortened by 4 bases and J by 7 bases, with 17 bases between the two germline ends. DNA for the CDR3: TGTGCCAGCAGCCCGCTCGGAACGGCCACAAATGAGCAGTTCTTC. Residues: CASSPLGTATNEQFF.

This clonotype has ten or more counts. The chain combines TRBV7-2 with TRBJ2-3; D unclear. Germline V CDR1 and CDR2: SGHTA, FQGNSA. CDR3 size: 13 residues. Deletions cut 4 bases from V and 2 bases from J, with 7 bases between. The CDR3 region has the DNA TGTGCCAGCAGCTCCGAAAACACAGATACGCAGTATTTT. Amino acid sequence: CASSSENTDTQYF.

The chain is built from TRBV15 and TRBJ2-6, with D possibly TRBD1 on 6 matching bases. The CDR3 covers 16 residues. Germline V lookup: CDR1 LNHNV, CDR2 YYDKDF (reference sequence). V lost 2 bases, J lost 2 bases, and 10 bases lay in between. The CDR3 protein is CATSRINRAGANVLTF. The CDR3 bases are TGTGCCACCAGCAGAATAAACAGGGCTGGGGCCAACGTCCTGACTTTC. The whole variable domain, filled in from reference TRBV15 and TRBJ2-6, reads DAMVIQNPRYQVTQFGKPVTLSCSQTLNHNVMYWYQQKSSQAPKLLFHYYDKDFNNEADTPDNFQSRRPNTSFCFLDIRSPGLGDTAMYLCATSRINRAGANVLTFGAGSRLTVL.

The chain combines TRBV20-1 with TRBJ1-1, with D maybe TRBD1 (5 bases). The germline V and J ends were trimmed by 4 bases and 1 base, with 13 bases remaining between them. Germline assignment: CDR1 DFQATT and CDR2 SNEGSKA (reference sequence). CDR3 length equals 14 residues. The DNA for the CDR3 is TGCAGTGCTATGACGGGACGGGCGAACACTGAAGCTTTCTTT. Translation: CSAMTGRANTEAFF.

This chain links TRBV2 with TRBJ2-1; D ambiguous. Germline V gene data show CDR1 as SNHLY and CDR2 as FYNNEI. The V end lost 2 bases, the J end lost 15 bases, and 14 bases lay between the germline ends. This CDR3 comprises 12 residues. In DNA form, the CDR3 reads TGTGCCAGCAGTGAAAGTCCTTTATTCCGGTTCTTC. It encodes CASSESPLFRFF.

V is TRBV28 and J is TRBJ1-2; D ambiguous. Germline CDR1 and CDR2: MDHEN and SYDVKM. V was cut by 3 bases and J by 3 bases, with 17 bases left in between. This CDR3 is 16 amino acids long. The CDR3 loop is CASSFYGIGQDYGYTF. The CDR3 bases are TGTGCCAGCAGTTTCTATGGTATAGGCCAAGACTATGGCTACACCTTC.

This clonotype was counted many times. The rearrangement links TRBV27 to TRBJ1-1; no firm D call. Trimming removed 3 bases at V and 1 base at J, with 6 bases between. The CDR3 totals 13 residues. CDR1 is MNHEY and CDR2 is SMNVEV in the germline V gene (reference sequence). In nucleotides, the CDR3 is TGTGCCAGCAGTTTGTTCCGGAACACTGAAGCTTTCTTT. It codes for CASSLFRNTEAFF.

This sequence joins TRBV7-2 and TRBJ1-1, with D hard to call. V was pared by 5 bases and J by 0 bases, with 7 bases between. CDR1 and CDR2 (germline): SGHTA, FQGNSA. CDR3 length: 13 amino acids. This chain's CDR3 is CASSASLNTEAFF. The CDR3 DNA follows: TGTGCCAGCAGCGCCAGTTTGAACACTGAAGCTTTCTTT.

The sample holds a few counts of this clonotype. The chain employs TRBV10-2 and TRBJ1-3; no clear D gene. CDR3 length equals 15 residues. Deletions cut 0 bases from V and 0 bases from J, with 6 bases between. CDR1 is WSHSY, CDR2 SAAADI, per germline. CDR3 in DNA: TGCGCCAGCAGTGAGTCGAGGGTCTCTGGAAACACCATATATTTT. This gives the protein CASSESRVSGNTIYF.

This clonotype was observed a handful of times. The chain has TRBV7-3 and TRBJ1-1; D perhaps matches TRBD1 (6 bases). The germline V gene encodes CDR1 SGHTA and CDR2 FQGTGA. With 4 bases removed from V and 1 base from J, the gap between germline ends came to 16 bases. The CDR3 is 16 amino acids. The CDR3 spells CASSSTGTNPNTEAFF. CDR3 nucleotides: TGTGCCAGCAGCTCTACCGGGACAAATCCGAACACTGAAGCTTTCTTT.

J is TRBJ2-5 and V is TRBV7-3, with TRBD2 matching 8 bases. V shed 5 bases, J shed 5 bases, and the junction held 13 bases outside the gene matches. The V gene's germline CDR1 is SGHTA and CDR2 FQGTGA. The CDR3 sequence is 16 residues long. The CDR3 DNA follows: TGTGCCAGCAGCCCGAACTGGGCTAGCGGGCGGGAGACCCAGTACTTC. Protein product: CASSPNWASGRETQYF.

This clonotype occurred many times. The V call is TRBV5-1, the J call TRBJ1-1, with no clear D. Trimming removed 6 bases from V and 4 bases from J, with 16 bases in between. Germline V CDR1 and CDR2: SGHRS, YFSETQ. The CDR3 is 14 amino acids. The CDR3 nucleotides are TGCGCCAGCAACGATGGGCACCGGGGCACTGAAGCTTTCTTT. This encodes CASNDGHRGTEAFF.

This clonotype has at least ten counts. V usage is TRBV6-6 and J usage is TRBJ2-1; 14 bases fit TRBD2. After removal of 3 bases from V and 3 bases from J, the junction contained 4 bases not matched to a gene. The CDR3 contains 17 residues. Germline loops: CDR1 MNHNY, CDR2 SVGAGI (reference sequence). CDR3 region: CASSYLGLAGVYNEQFF. The CDR3 DNA is TGTGCCAGCAGTTATTTGGGACTAGCGGGGGTCTACAATGAGCAGTTCTTC.

This clonotype was seen at least ten times. The V and J genes are TRBV6-5 and TRBJ2-1; D remains ambiguous. Trimming removed 6 bases from V and 0 bases from J, with 9 bases in between. This CDR3 region has 14 residues. The germline gives CDR1 MNHEY, CDR2 SVGAGI. CDR3 sequence reads: CASSRLSSYNEQFF. The CDR3 DNA reads TGTGCCAGCAGCCGACTTAGCTCCTACAATGAGCAGTTCTTC.

This clonotype was detected a few times. The chain carries TRBV6-5 and TRBJ2-1; D possibly matches TRBD1 or TRBD2 (6 bases each). V lost 10 bases, J lost 8 bases, and 21 bases lay in between. The CDR3 loop spans 14 amino acids. CDR1 and CDR2 from the germline V gene are MNHEY and SVGAGI. CDR3 in amino acids: CANPPGAGLDEQFF. DNA of the CDR3: TGTGCCAACCCTCCGGGGGCAGGGCTCGATGAGCAGTTCTTC.

This clonotype was counted only a few times. The chain is built from TRBV3-1 and TRBJ2-3, with 11 bases fitting TRBD2. The CDR3 has 15 residues. V lost 8 bases to trimming and J lost 3 bases; unmatched junction nucleotides: 7. Germline V gene sequence: CDR1 LGHDT, CDR2 YNNKEL (reference sequence). The CDR3 DNA sequence: TGTGCCAGCTGCAGTACTAGCGGGAGAACAGATACGCAGTATTTT. Amino acids: CASCSTSGRTDTQYF.

This clonotype has ten or more counts. This chain uses TRBV7-8 with TRBJ1-5, with unresolved D. V dropped 1 base and J dropped 7 bases, with 8 bases sitting between them. Germline V lookup: CDR1 SGHVS, CDR2 FQNEAQ. CDR3 length: 13 residues. The CDR3 here is CASSLDGVQPQHF. CDR3 DNA: TGTGCCAGCAGCTTAGATGGGGTACAGCCCCAGCATTTT.

On this clonotype itself: It differs at one base from a far larger clone, so likely a read error. The J gene is TRBJ2-7, the V gene TRBV28; 8 nucleotides line up with TRBD1. The CDR3 runs to 13 residues. V gave up 5 bases and J gave up 6 bases; unmatched junction bases: 6. Germline CDR1 is MDHEN and CDR2 is SYDVKM. In DNA form, the CDR3 reads TGTGCCAGCAGTCCCCGGACAGGGCGCGAGCAGTACTTC. Encoded protein: CASSPRTGREQYF.

This chain links TRBV12-3 or TRBV12-4 with TRBJ2-7; 8 nucleotides match TRBD1. Losses at the gene ends were 6 bases for V and 4 bases for J; bases not matched to a gene: 5. The CDR3 sequence is 13 residues long. The CDR3 is CASRSGGAYEQYF. CDR3 sequence (DNA): TGTGCCAGCAGGTCAGGGGGCGCTTACGAGCAGTACTTC.

The rearrangement uses TRBV20-1 and TRBJ2-3; the match to TRBD2 covers 7 bases. The ends lost 1 base at V and 0 bases at J; junction bases unmatched: 4. The CDR3 is 15 amino acids. CDR1 is DFQATT and CDR2 is SNEGSKA in the germline V gene (reference sequence). The CDR3 loop is CSARAASGSTDTQYF. In nucleotides, the CDR3 is TGCAGTGCTAGAGCCGCTAGCGGAAGCACAGATACGCAGTATTTT.

In its sample, this clonotype was seen a few times. This chain connects TRBV27 to TRBJ2-3, with D perhaps TRBD2 (5 bases). Germline V gene data show CDR1 as MNHEY and CDR2 as SMNVEV (reference sequence). This CDR3 region has 16 residues. Between the trimmed V and J ends, which lost 2 bases and 2 bases, there was a span of 14 bases. Here the CDR3 reads CASSLSSGLNTDTQYF. The CDR3 region has the DNA TGTGCCAGCAGTTTAAGTTCAGGACTCAACACAGATACGCAGTATTTT.

This clonotype was counted at least ten times. In DNA form, the CDR3 reads TGTGCCAGCACCTTAAGGATGGATGGCAATCAGCCCCAGCATTTT. Protein sequence: CASTLRMDGNQPQHF. This chain links TRBV27 with TRBJ1-5; no clear D gene. This CDR3 is 15 amino acids long. V lost 7 bases and J lost 2, with 15 bases in between. The germline CDR1 and CDR2 sequences are MNHEY and SMNVEV (reference sequence).

The chain employs TRBV20-1 and TRBJ2-5; D call uncertain. V was trimmed by 3 bases and J by 5 bases, leaving 10 bases between them. The germline V gene encodes CDR1 DFQATT and CDR2 SNEGSKA (reference sequence). The length of the CDR3 is 12 residues. The CDR3 bases are TGCAGTGCTAGTGGTCCCACGGAGACCCAGTACTTC. Translating it yields CSASGPTETQYF.

In this sample, this clonotype turned up a few times. This chain uses TRBV24-1 with TRBJ1-6, with D uncertain. The CDR3 totals 14 residues. CDR1 is KGHDR and CDR2 is SFDVKD in the germline V gene. Trimming took 5 bases from V and 6 from J, leaving 10 bases between them. The CDR3 is CATSGSVTNSPLHF. The CDR3 nucleotides are TGTGCCACCAGTGGTTCGGTAACTAATTCACCCCTCCACTTT.

This clonotype has a count of ten or more. DNA for the CDR3: TGTGCCAGCAGACCCCGCCAGTTCAATCAGCCCCAGCATTTT. It codes for CASRPRQFNQPQHF. The chain couples TRBV12-3 or TRBV12-4 to TRBJ1-5; no clear D. Trimming removed 6 bases from V and 3 bases from J, with 12 bases in between. This CDR3 contains 14 residues.